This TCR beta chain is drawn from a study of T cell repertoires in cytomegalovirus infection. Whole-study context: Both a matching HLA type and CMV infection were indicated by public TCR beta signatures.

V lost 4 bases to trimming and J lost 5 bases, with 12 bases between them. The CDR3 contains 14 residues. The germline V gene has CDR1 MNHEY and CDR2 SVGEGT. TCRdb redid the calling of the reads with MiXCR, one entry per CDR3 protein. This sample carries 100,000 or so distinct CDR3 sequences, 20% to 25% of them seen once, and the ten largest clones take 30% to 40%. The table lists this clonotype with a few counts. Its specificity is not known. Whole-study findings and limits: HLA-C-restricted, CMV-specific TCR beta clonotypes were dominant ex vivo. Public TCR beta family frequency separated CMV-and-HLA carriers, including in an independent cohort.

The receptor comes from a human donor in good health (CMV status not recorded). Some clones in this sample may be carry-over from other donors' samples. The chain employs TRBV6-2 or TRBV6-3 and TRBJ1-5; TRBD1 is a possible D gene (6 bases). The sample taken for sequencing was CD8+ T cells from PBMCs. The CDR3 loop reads CASSLEGGHQPQHF. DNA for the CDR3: TGTGCCAGCAGTTTAGAAGGGGGTCATCAGCCCCAGCATTTT.